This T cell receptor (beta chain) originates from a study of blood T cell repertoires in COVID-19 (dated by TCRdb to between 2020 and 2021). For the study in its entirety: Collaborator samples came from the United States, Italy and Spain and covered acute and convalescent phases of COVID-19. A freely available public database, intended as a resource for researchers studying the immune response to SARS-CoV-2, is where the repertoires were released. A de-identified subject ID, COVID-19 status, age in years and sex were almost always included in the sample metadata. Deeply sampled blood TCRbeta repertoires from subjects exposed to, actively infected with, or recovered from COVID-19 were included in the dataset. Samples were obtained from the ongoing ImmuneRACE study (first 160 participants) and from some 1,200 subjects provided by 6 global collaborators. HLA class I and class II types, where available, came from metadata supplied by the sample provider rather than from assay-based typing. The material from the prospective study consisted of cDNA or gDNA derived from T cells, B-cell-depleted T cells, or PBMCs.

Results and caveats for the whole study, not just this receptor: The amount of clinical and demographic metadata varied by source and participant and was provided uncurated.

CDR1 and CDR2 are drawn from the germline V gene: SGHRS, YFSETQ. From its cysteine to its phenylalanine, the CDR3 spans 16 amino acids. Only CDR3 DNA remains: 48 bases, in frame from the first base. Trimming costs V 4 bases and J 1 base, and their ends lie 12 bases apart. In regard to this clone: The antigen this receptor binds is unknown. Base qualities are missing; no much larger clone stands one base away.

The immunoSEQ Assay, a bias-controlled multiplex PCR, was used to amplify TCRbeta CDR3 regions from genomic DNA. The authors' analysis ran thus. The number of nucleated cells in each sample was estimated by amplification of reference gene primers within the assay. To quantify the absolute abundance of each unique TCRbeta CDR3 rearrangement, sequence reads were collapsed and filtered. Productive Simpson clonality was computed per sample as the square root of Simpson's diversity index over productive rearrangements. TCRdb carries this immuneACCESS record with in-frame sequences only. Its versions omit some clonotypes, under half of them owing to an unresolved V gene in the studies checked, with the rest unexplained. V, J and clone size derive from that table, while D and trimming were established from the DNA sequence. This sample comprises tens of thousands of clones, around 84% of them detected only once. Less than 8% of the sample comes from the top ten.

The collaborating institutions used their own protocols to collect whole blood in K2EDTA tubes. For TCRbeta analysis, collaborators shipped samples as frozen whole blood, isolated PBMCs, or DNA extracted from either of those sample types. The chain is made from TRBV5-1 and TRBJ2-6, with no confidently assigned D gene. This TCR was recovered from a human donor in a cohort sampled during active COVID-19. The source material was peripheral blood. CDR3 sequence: CASSVLEYSGANVLTF. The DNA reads TGCGCCAGCAGCGTCCTGGAGTATTCTGGGGCCAACGTCCTGACTTTC.